This TCR beta chain is from a study of blood T cell repertoires in COVID-19. Across the whole study: The samples span acute and convalescent COVID-19 from the United States, Italy and Spain.

Donors in Cohort 3 counted as recovered after two negative PCRs, clearance, or symptom resolution. The CDR3 is made up of 16 amino acids. Germline loops: CDR1 KGHSH, CDR2 LQKENI. J was trimmed by 5 bases and V by 4 bases; bases with no gene match: 14. In the original analysis: Amplification from reference gene primers served as the basis for estimated nucleated cell counts. Clones were read by immunoSEQ multiplex PCR, and TCRdb kept only the in-frame ones, dropping some. V and J calls and clone size are copied from that table; D and trimming were computed from the DNA. The sample includes approximately 300,000 clones, roughly 86% of them seen just once.

V gene TRBV18 combines with J gene TRBJ2-7; 7 positions agree with TRBD2. The receptor was derived from a woman in her 30s who had recovered from COVID-19. The sequencing input was PBMCs or T cells enriched from blood (not recorded which). The DNA for the CDR3 is TGTGCCAGCTCACGGGACCGGGACTACCTAGGTAACGAGCAGTACTTC. This codes for CASSRDRDYLGNEQYF.